This record covers a single T cell receptor (beta chain). V was trimmed by 8 bases and J by 7 bases, leaving 11 bases between them. Germline loops: CDR1 MNHNY, CDR2 SVGAGI (reference sequence). This CDR3 contains 11 residues. Original methodology: Reference gene primers were amplified, and this amplification served to estimate nucleated cell counts. Clones were sequenced by immunoSEQ multiplex PCR, and TCRdb holds only the in-frame ones, with some missing. V and J calls and clone size are copied from that table; D and trimming were computed from the DNA. The top ten clones hold approximately 2.8% of a sample with about 150,000 clones, roughly nine tenths of them seen once. The data were obtained in a study of blood T cell repertoires in COVID-19. Study summary: Samples representing acute and convalescent COVID-19 were sourced from the United States, Italy and Spain. T cells, B-cell-depleted T cells, or PBMCs provided the cDNA or gDNA that served as material.

This TCR derives from a woman between 55 and 75 years old with active COVID-19. The sample consisted of peripheral blood. The V gene is TRBV6-6, the J gene TRBJ1-1, with unresolved D. In DNA, the CDR3 is TGTGCCAGCGCAGGCTTCTTTGAAGCTTTCTTT. Its protein is CASAGFFEAFF.